This T cell receptor beta chain originates from a study of regulatory T cells in long-lasting Graves disease. This clonotype was observed many times. Its antigen remains unknown. CDR1 is MDHEN, CDR2 SYDVKM, per germline. V shed 5 bases, J shed 15 bases, and the junction held 6 bases outside the gene matches. This CDR3 comprises 11 residues. In building TCR beta libraries, iRepertoire HTBI primers were used together with Arm-PCR of CDR3 regions. In TCRdb, the multiplex PCR reads were re-called with MiXCR into one record per CDR3 protein. The data show under 400,000 distinct CDR3 sequences, over 15% seen once. Study-wide results and limits: Small numbers of samples may have cut accuracy.

Regarding time point: newly diagnosed GD, antithyroid drugs for less than 3 months. PBMC RNA was the source of the TCR library. The source of the patients was an endocrinology department in Xi'an, China. Separately, the same data were catalogued under a study of T cells in Graves' hyperthyroidism and ophthalmopathy.

Sequenced material: peripheral blood mononuclear cells (PBMCs), taken at new diagnosis, from a patient treated with antithyroid drugs. The receptor comes from a man between 40 and 49 years old with Graves disease. This chain joins TRBV28 and TRBJ2-1; 8 bases line up with TRBD2. CDR3 coding DNA: TGTGCCAGCAGTGCGACTAGCGAGTCGTTCTTC. Amino acid sequence: CASSATSESFF.